Listed below are T cell receptor beta chains from one sample, sequenced in a study of shared clonotypes between healthy human individuals. Assay used: immunoSEQ multiplex PCR; TCRdb lists only in-frame clones, some missing. Of hundreds of thousands of clones listed, 74% were seen once; the top ten hold about 9.3%. Sequencing was carried out using memory CD4+ T cells sorted from blood. Every receptor here comes from a man aged 30 to 39 in good health. The CDR3 runs from the conserved cysteine through the conserved F or W. D genes are given only for firm matches. Size is omitted from some rows. Given values are once, few, many or a class for expanded clones.

V gene: TRBV10-1; D gene: .; J gene: TRBJ2-7; clone size: .; CDR3 protein: CASSREALSYEQYF; CDR3 DNA: TGCGCCAGCAGCAGGGAGGCCCTCTCCTACGAGCAGTACTTC
V gene: TRBV18; D gene: .; J gene: TRBJ2-3; clone size: few; CDR3 protein: CASSPLGLPDVGFGDTQYF; CDR3 DNA: TGTGCCAGCTCACCTCTTGGGCTGCCCGACGTTGGGTTTGGAGATACGCAGTATTTT
V gene: TRBV25-1; D gene: .; J gene: TRBJ1-1; clone size: few; CDR3 protein: CASSDPTRDTEAFF; CDR3 DNA: TGTGCCAGCAGTGACCCAACCAGGGACACTGAAGCTTTCTTT
V gene: TRBV10-3; D gene: TRBD1; J gene: TRBJ2-7; clone size: .; CDR3 protein: CAISDRDRVRGEQYF; CDR3 DNA: TGTGCCATCAGTGACCGGGACAGGGTAAGAGGTGAGCAGTACTTC
V gene: TRBV29-1; D gene: .; J gene: TRBJ2-1; clone size: few; CDR3 protein: CSVDLLQWQFF; CDR3 DNA: TGCAGCGTTGATCTTCTACAGTGGCAGTTCTTC
V gene: TRBV5-1; D gene: .; J gene: TRBJ2-5; clone size: .; CDR3 protein: CASSLSAETQYF; CDR3 DNA: TGCGCCAGCAGCCTAAGTGCGGAGACCCAGTACTTC
V gene: TRBV7-2; D gene: .; J gene: TRBJ1-6; clone size: .; CDR3 protein: CASSLGQHNSPLHF; CDR3 DNA: TGTGCCAGCAGCTTAGGACAGCATAATTCACCCCTCCACTTT
V gene: TRBV15; D gene: TRBD1; J gene: TRBJ2-1; clone size: once; CDR3 protein: CATSRVGTGGYNEQFF; CDR3 DNA: TGTGCCACCAGCAGAGTAGGGACAGGGGGCTACAATGAGCAGTTCTTC
V gene: TRBV27; D gene: TRBD2; J gene: TRBJ2-7; clone size: .; CDR3 protein: CASSSPLRGRVPEQYF; CDR3 DNA: TGTGCCAGCAGTTCGCCCCTACGCGGGAGGGTCCCCGAGCAGTACTTC
V gene: TRBV19; D gene: TRBD1; J gene: TRBJ1-5; clone size: .; CDR3 protein: CASRDRRTMSNQPQHF; CDR3 DNA: TGTGCCAGTCGGGACAGGAGGACCATGAGCAATCAGCCCCAGCATTTT
V gene: TRBV7-2; D gene: .; J gene: TRBJ2-7; clone size: .; CDR3 protein: CASSLEPAGSSYEQYF; CDR3 DNA: TGTGCCAGCAGCTTAGAACCGGCCGGGAGCTCCTACGAGCAGTACTTC
V gene: TRBV27; D gene: .; J gene: TRBJ2-7; clone size: .; CDR3 protein: CASSPRYNSYEQYF; CDR3 DNA: TGTGCCAGCAGTCCCCGCTACAACTCCTACGAGCAGTACTTC
V gene: TRBV29-1; D gene: .; J gene: TRBJ2-7; clone size: .; CDR3 protein: CSVQLKYEQYF; CDR3 DNA: TGCAGCGTACAACTAAAGTACGAGCAGTACTTC
V gene: TRBV20-1; D gene: .; J gene: TRBJ2-5; clone size: once; CDR3 protein: CSARMVETQYF; CDR3 DNA: TGCAGTGCCAGGATGGTGGAGACCCAGTACTTC
V gene: TRBV7-3; D gene: .; J gene: TRBJ2-1; clone size: .; CDR3 protein: CASSLTWNLQGNEQFF; CDR3 DNA: TGTGCCAGCAGCTTAACGTGGAATCTTCAAGGCAATGAGCAGTTCTTC
V gene: TRBV5-1; D gene: .; J gene: TRBJ2-1; clone size: .; CDR3 protein: CASSWSGTYAYNEQFF; CDR3 DNA: TGCGCCAGCAGCTGGAGCGGGACATACGCCTACAATGAGCAGTTCTTC
V gene: TRBV19; D gene: .; J gene: TRBJ2-7; clone size: .; CDR3 protein: CASSIATTSIREQYF; CDR3 DNA: TGTGCCAGTAGTATAGCGACGACATCTATCCGGGAGCAGTACTTC
V gene: TRBV6-1; D gene: TRBD2; J gene: TRBJ2-1; clone size: .; CDR3 protein: CASTKLAGGHNEQFF; CDR3 DNA: TGTGCCAGCACCAAACTAGCGGGAGGTCATAATGAGCAGTTCTTC
V gene: TRBV25-1; D gene: .; J gene: TRBJ1-2; clone size: .; CDR3 protein: CASSESAAYGYTF; CDR3 DNA: TGTGCCAGCAGTGAATCAGCAGCCTATGGCTACACCTTC
V gene: TRBV5-1; D gene: .; J gene: TRBJ2-3; clone size: .; CDR3 protein: CAGSVDLSTDTQYF; CDR3 DNA: TGCGCCGGCAGCGTCGACCTTAGCACAGATACGCAGTATTTT
V gene: TRBV18; D gene: TRBD2; J gene: TRBJ2-1; clone size: .; CDR3 protein: CASSPQGLAGGHSYNEQFF; CDR3 DNA: TGTGCCAGCTCACCGCAGGGACTAGCGGGAGGGCACTCCTACAATGAGCAGTTCTTC
V gene: TRBV10-3; D gene: .; J gene: TRBJ2-3; clone size: once; CDR3 protein: CAIRASTGTDTQYF; CDR3 DNA: TGTGCCATCAGAGCTAGTACGGGCACAGATACGCAGTATTTT
V gene: TRBV18; D gene: TRBD1; J gene: TRBJ2-7; clone size: .; CDR3 protein: CASSPERFGQGIDYEQYF; CDR3 DNA: TGTGCCAGCTCACCAGAAAGATTCGGACAGGGGATCGACTACGAGCAGTACTTC
V gene: TRBV5-4; D gene: .; J gene: TRBJ1-1; clone size: .; CDR3 protein: CASSLDMVNTEAFF; CDR3 DNA: TGTGCCAGCAGCTTGGATATGGTGAACACTGAAGCTTTCTTT
V gene: TRBV11-2; D gene: TRBD1; J gene: TRBJ1-2; clone size: .; CDR3 protein: CASSPLGDRGNYGYTF; CDR3 DNA: TGTGCCAGCAGCCCACTAGGGGACAGGGGAAACTATGGCTACACCTTC
V gene: TRBV5-1; D gene: .; J gene: TRBJ2-7; clone size: .; CDR3 protein: CASTVLDYEQYF; CDR3 DNA: TGCGCCAGCACCGTTTTAGATTACGAGCAGTACTTC
V gene: TRBV19; D gene: TRBD1; J gene: TRBJ1-2; clone size: .; CDR3 protein: CASQNLGGQGSYGYTF; CDR3 DNA: TGTGCCAGCCAGAACTTAGGAGGACAGGGTTCCTATGGCTACACCTTC
V gene: TRBV6-1; D gene: TRBD2; J gene: TRBJ2-3; clone size: .; CDR3 protein: CASSVSSGSRTDTQYF; CDR3 DNA: TGTGCCAGCAGTGTTTCTAGCGGGAGTAGGACAGATACGCAGTATTTT
V gene: TRBV18; D gene: TRBD2; J gene: TRBJ2-7; clone size: few; CDR3 protein: CASSSTGTSGSSSYEQYF; CDR3 DNA: TGTGCCAGCTCATCCACCGGGACTAGCGGGAGTAGCTCCTACGAGCAGTACTTC
V gene: TRBV28; D gene: .; J gene: TRBJ2-5; clone size: .; CDR3 protein: CASSLWQETQYF; CDR3 DNA: TGTGCCAGCAGTTTATGGCAAGAGACCCAGTACTTC
V gene: TRBV5-4; D gene: .; J gene: TRBJ2-5; clone size: few; CDR3 protein: CASSLNAGDIQETQYF; CDR3 DNA: TGTGCCAGCAGCTTGAATGCAGGGGATATCCAAGAGACCCAGTACTTC
V gene: TRBV7-2; D gene: .; J gene: TRBJ2-1; clone size: .; CDR3 protein: CASSFFGGYNEQFF; CDR3 DNA: TGTGCCAGCAGCTTTTTTGGAGGGTACAATGAGCAGTTCTTC
V gene: TRBV7-2; D gene: .; J gene: TRBJ1-5; clone size: .; CDR3 protein: CASSQQGGRQPQHF; CDR3 DNA: TGTGCCAGCAGCCAACAGGGTGGGCGGCAGCCCCAGCATTTT
V gene: TRBV25-1; D gene: .; J gene: TRBJ2-7; clone size: .; CDR3 protein: CASSESGGHEQYF; CDR3 DNA: TGTGCCAGCAGTGAGTCTGGGGGGCACGAGCAGTACTTC
V gene: TRBV10-3; D gene: TRBD1; J gene: TRBJ2-3; clone size: .; CDR3 protein: CAIGEGTGVVDTQYF; CDR3 DNA: TGTGCCATCGGGGAGGGGACAGGGGTTGTAGATACGCAGTATTTT
V gene: TRBV28; D gene: .; J gene: TRBJ2-7; clone size: .; CDR3 protein: CASSLGSQGIYEQYF; CDR3 DNA: TGTGCCAGCAGTTTAGGTAGTCAAGGGATCTACGAGCAGTACTTC
V gene: TRBV7-8; D gene: .; J gene: TRBJ2-5; clone size: .; CDR3 protein: CASSLGPRPNLETQYF; CDR3 DNA: TGTGCCAGCAGCTTAGGCCCTCGGCCAAACTTGGAGACCCAGTACTTC
V gene: TRBV4-3; D gene: TRBD1; J gene: TRBJ1-4; clone size: .; CDR3 protein: CASSRQGEKLFF; CDR3 DNA: TGCGCCAGCAGTAGACAGGGCGAAAAACTGTTTTTT
V gene: TRBV7-3; D gene: TRBD2; J gene: TRBJ2-1; clone size: .; CDR3 protein: CASSLRDLGGREVNEQFF; CDR3 DNA: TGTGCCAGCAGCTTAAGGGACTTGGGCGGGAGGGAGGTCAATGAGCAGTTCTTC
V gene: TRBV5-1; D gene: .; J gene: TRBJ1-3; clone size: .; CDR3 protein: CASSLVTMGDGNTIYF; CDR3 DNA: TGCGCCAGCAGCTTGGTTACTATGGGTGATGGAAACACCATATATTTT
V gene: TRBV7-8; D gene: .; J gene: TRBJ2-2; clone size: .; CDR3 protein: CASSLRAAGSPGELFF; CDR3 DNA: TGTGCCAGCAGCTTAAGGGCCGCGGGATCGCCCGGGGAGCTGTTTTTT
V gene: TRBV11-2; D gene: .; J gene: TRBJ2-2; clone size: .; CDR3 protein: CASSLGVRSNTGELFF; CDR3 DNA: TGTGCCAGCAGCTTAGGGGTTCGATCGAACACCGGGGAGCTGTTTTTT
V gene: TRBV18; D gene: .; J gene: TRBJ1-3; clone size: .; CDR3 protein: CASSPRQTSSGNTIYF; CDR3 DNA: TGTGCCAGCTCACCAAGACAGACGAGCTCTGGAAACACCATATATTTT
V gene: TRBV6-4; D gene: TRBD2; J gene: TRBJ2-3; clone size: .; CDR3 protein: CASSDTGLAGPNPDTQYF; CDR3 DNA: TGTGCCAGCAGTGACACCGGACTAGCGGGTCCCAATCCAGATACGCAGTATTTT
V gene: TRBV7-8; D gene: TRBD2; J gene: TRBJ2-7; clone size: .; CDR3 protein: CASSLAGSGRQYEQYF; CDR3 DNA: TGTGCCAGCAGCTTAGCCGGTAGCGGGAGGCAATACGAGCAGTACTTC
V gene: TRBV10-3; D gene: TRBD1; J gene: TRBJ2-7; clone size: .; CDR3 protein: CAISGVDRGYNYEQYF; CDR3 DNA: TGTGCCATCAGTGGAGTGGACAGGGGCTATAACTACGAGCAGTACTTC
V gene: TRBV28; D gene: .; J gene: TRBJ1-5; clone size: many; CDR3 protein: CASLNRYQPQHF; CDR3 DNA: TGTGCCAGCCTGAACAGATATCAGCCCCAGCATTTT